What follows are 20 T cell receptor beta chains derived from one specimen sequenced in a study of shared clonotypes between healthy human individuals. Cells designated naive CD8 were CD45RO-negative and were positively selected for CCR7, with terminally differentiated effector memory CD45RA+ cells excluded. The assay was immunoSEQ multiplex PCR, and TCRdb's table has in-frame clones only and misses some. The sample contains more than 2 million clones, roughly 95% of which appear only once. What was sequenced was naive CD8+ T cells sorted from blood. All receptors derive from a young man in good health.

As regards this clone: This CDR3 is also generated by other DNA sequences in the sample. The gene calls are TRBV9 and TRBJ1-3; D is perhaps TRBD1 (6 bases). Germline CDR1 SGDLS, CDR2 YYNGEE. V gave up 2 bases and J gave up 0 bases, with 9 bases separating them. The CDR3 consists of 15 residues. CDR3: CASSVGASSGNTIYF. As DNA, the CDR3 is TGTGCCAGCAGCGTGGGGGCGAGCTCTGGAAACACCATATATTTT.

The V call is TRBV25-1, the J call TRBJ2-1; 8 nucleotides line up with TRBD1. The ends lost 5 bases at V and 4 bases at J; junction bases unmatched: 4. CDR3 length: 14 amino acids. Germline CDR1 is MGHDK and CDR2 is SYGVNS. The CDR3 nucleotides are TGTGCCAGCAGTCCGGGACAGGTTTACAATGAGCAGTTCTTC. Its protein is CASSPGQVYNEQFF. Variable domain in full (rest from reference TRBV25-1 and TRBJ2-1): EADIYQTPRYLVIGTGKKITLECSQTMGHDKMYWYQQDPGMELHLIHYSYGVNSTEKGDLSSESTVSRIRTEHFPLTLESARPSHTSQYLCASSPGQVYNEQFFGPGTRLTVL.

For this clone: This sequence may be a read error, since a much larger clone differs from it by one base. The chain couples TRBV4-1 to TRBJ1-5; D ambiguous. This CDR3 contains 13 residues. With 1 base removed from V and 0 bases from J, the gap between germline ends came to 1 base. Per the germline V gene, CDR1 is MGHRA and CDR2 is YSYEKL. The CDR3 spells CASSQASNQPQHF. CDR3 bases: TGCGCCAGCAGCCAAGCTAGCAATCAGCCCCAGCATTTT.

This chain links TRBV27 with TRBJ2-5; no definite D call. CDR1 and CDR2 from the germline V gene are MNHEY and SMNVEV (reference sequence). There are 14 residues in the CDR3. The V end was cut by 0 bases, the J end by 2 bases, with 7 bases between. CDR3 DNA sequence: TGTGCCAGCAGTTTATCCGACTTACAAGAGACCCAGTACTTC. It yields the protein CASSLSDLQETQYF.

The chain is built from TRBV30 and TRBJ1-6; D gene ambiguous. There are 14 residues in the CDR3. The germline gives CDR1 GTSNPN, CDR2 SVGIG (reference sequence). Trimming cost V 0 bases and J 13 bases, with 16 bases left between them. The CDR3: CAWSVLSGGAPLHF. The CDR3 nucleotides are TGTGCCTGGAGTGTACTGTCGGGCGGTGCGCCCCTCCACTTT.

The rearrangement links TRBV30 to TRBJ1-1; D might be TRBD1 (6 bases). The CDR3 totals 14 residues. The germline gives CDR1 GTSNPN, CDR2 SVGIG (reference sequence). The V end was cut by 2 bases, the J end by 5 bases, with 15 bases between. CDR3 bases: TGTGCCTGGAGTACCCCAGGGGTGAGGACTGAAGCTTTCTTT. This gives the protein CAWSTPGVRTEAFF.

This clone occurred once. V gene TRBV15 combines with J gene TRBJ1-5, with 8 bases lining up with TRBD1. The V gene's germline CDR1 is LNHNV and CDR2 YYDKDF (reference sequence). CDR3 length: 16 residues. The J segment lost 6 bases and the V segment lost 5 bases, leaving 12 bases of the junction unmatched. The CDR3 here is CATSSRTQGASQPQHF. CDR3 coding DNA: TGTGCCACCAGCTCACGGACTCAGGGGGCCAGTCAGCCCCAGCATTTT.

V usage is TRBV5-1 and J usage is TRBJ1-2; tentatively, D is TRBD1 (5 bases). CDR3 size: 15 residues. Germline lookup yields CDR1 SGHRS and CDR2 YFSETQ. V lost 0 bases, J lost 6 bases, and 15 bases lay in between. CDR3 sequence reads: CASSLVEVQVNGYTF. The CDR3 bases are TGCGCCAGCAGCTTGGTAGAAGTACAGGTGAATGGCTACACCTTC.

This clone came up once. CDR3 in amino acids: CASSATGDSLSTNEKLFF. The DNA for the CDR3 is TGTGCCAGTAGTGCAACAGGGGATTCCCTCTCAACTAATGAAAAACTGTTTTTT. V gene TRBV19 combines with J gene TRBJ1-4, with TRBD1 identical over 7 bases. CDR3 length: 18 amino acids. CDR1 and CDR2 (germline): LNHDA, SQIVND (reference sequence). Trimming at V came to 5 bases and at J to 0 bases, leaving 12 bases not matched to a gene. Full variable domain (remainder filled in from reference TRBV19 and TRBJ1-4): DGGITQSPKYLFRKEGQNVTLSCEQNLNHDAMYWYRQDPGQGLRLIYYSQIVNDFQKGDIAEGYSVSREKKESFPLTVTSAQKNPTAFYLCASSATGDSLSTNEKLFFGSGTQLSVL.

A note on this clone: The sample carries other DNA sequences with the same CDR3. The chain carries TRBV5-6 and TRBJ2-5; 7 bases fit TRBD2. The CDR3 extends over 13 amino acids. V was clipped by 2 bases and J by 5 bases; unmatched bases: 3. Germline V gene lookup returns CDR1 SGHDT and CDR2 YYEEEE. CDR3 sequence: CASSFGGSETQYF. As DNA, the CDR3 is TGTGCCAGCAGCTTTGGCGGGAGTGAGACCCAGTACTTC.

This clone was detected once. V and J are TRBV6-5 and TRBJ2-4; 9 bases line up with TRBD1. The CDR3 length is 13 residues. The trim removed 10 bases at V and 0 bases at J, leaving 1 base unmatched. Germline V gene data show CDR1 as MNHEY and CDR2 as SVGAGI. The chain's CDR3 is CATGQGAKNIQYF. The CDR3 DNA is TGTGCCACGGGACAGGGAGCCAAAAACATTCAGTACTTC.

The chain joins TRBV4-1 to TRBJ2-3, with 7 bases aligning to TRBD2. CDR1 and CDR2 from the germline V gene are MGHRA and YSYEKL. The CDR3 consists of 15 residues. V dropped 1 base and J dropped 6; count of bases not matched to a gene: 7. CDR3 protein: CASSQGTGGPDTQYF. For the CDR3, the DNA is TGCGCCAGCAGCCAAGGAACGGGAGGCCCCGATACGCAGTATTTT.

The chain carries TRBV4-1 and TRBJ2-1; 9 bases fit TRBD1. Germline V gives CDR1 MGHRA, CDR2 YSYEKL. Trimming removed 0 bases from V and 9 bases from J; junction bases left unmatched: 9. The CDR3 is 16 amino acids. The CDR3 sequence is CASSQEGTGYGIEQFF. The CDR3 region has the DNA TGCGCCAGCAGCCAAGAGGGGACAGGGTATGGGATTGAGCAGTTCTTC.

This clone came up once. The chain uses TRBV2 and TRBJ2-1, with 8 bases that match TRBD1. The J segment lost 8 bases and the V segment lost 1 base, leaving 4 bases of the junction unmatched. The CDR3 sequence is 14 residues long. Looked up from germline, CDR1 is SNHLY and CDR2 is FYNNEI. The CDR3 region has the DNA TGTGCCAGCAGTGAAGGGACAGGGTTCTATGAGCAGTTCTTC. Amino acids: CASSEGTGFYEQFF. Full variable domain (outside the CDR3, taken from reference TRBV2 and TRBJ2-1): EPEVTQTPSHQVTQMGQEVILRCVPISNHLYFYWYRQILGQKVEFLVSFYNNEISEKSEIFDDQFSVERPDGSNFTLKIRSTKLEDSAMYFCASSEGTGFYEQFFGPGTRLTVL.

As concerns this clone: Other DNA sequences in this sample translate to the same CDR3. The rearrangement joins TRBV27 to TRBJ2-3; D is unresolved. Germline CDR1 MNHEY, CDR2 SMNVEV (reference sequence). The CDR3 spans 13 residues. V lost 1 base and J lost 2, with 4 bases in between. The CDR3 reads CASSLYPTDTQYF. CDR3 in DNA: TGTGCCAGCAGTTTATACCCCACAGATACGCAGTATTTT.

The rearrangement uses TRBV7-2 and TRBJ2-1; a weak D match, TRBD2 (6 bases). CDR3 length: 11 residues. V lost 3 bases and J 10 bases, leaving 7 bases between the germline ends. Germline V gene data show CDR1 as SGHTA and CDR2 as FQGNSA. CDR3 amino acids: CASSFSGEQFF. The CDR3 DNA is TGTGCCAGCAGCTTTAGCGGAGAGCAGTTCTTC. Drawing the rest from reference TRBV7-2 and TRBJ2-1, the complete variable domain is GAGVSQSPSNKVTEKGKDVELRCDPISGHTALYWYRQSLGQGLEFLIYFQGNSAPDKSGLPSDRFSAERTGGSVSTLTIQRTQQEDSAVYLCASSFSGEQFFGPGTRLTVL.

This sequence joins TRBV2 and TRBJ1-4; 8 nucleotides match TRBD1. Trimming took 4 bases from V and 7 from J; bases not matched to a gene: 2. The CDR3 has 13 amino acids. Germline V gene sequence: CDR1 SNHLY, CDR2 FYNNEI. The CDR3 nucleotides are TGTGCCAGCAGTGGACAGGGGACTGAAAAACTGTTTTTT. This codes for CASSGQGTEKLFF.

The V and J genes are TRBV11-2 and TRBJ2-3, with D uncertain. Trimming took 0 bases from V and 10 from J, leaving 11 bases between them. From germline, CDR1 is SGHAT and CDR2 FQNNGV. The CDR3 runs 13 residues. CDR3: CASSLDPGEAQYF. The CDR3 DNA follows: TGTGCCAGCAGCTTAGATCCTGGGGAAGCGCAGTATTTT.

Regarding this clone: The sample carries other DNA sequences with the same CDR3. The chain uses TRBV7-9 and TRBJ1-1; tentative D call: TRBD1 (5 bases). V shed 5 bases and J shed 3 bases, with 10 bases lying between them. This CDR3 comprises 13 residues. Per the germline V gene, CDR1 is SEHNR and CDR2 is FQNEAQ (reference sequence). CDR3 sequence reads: CASSPAGDTEAFF. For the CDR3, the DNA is TGTGCCAGCAGCCCGGCGGGGGACACTGAAGCTTTCTTT.

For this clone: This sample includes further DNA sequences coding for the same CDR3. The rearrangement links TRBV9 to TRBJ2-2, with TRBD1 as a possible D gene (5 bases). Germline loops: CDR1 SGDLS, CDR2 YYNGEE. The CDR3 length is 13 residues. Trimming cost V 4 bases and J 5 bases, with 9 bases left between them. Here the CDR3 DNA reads TGTGCCAGCAGCATTGCAGGGACCGGGGAGCTGTTTTTT. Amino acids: CASSIAGTGELFF.